What follows are 8 T cell receptor beta chains derived from one specimen sequenced in a study of T cell repertoires in cytomegalovirus infection. TCRdb used MiXCR to reprocess the reads, holding one entry per CDR3 protein. The data show 650,000 to 900,000 distinct CDR3 sequences, less than 35% seen once. These receptors have no known antigen. This material consisted of cultured CD8+ T cells from PBMCs, taken from culture after CMV antigen stimulation. The receptors here all came from a human donor in good health (CMV status not recorded). Some clones in this sample may be carry-over from other donors' samples.

The chain recombines TRBV27 with TRBJ2-7; 9 bases align to TRBD1. Germline trimming cut 4 bases from V and 6 bases from J; bases unmatched to any gene: 4. The germline V gene has CDR1 MNHEY and CDR2 SMNVEV (reference sequence). The CDR3 extends over 13 amino acids. The CDR3 loop is CASSWGQGFEQYF. The CDR3 DNA is TGTGCCAGCAGTTGGGGACAGGGATTCGAGCAGTACTTC.

This clonotype has just a few counts. This chain's CDR3 is CASDSSGGPYNEQFF. CDR3 DNA sequence: TGTGCTAGTGACTCGAGCGGGGGTCCTTACAATGAGCAGTTCTTC. The V gene is TRBV12-5, the J gene TRBJ2-1, with 8 bases lining up with TRBD2. V lost 7 bases and J lost 4; bases outside the gene matches: 9. The CDR3 runs to 15 residues. Germline CDR1 reads LGHNT; CDR2 reads FRNRAP.

This chain links TRBV5-4 with TRBJ2-5; TRBD1 agrees at 9 bases. The germline CDR1 and CDR2 sequences are SGHNT and YYREEE (reference sequence). The CDR3 has 16 residues. The junction had 10 bases not matched to a gene; V was cut back by 3 bases and J by 4 bases. CDR3 DNA sequence: TGTGCCAGCAGCTGGGGGGGGACAGGGCTACCAGAGACCCAGTACTTC. It specifies CASSWGGTGLPETQYF.

This sequence joins TRBV15 and TRBJ2-3; D not certain. The CDR3 is 14 amino acids. V was clipped by 0 bases and J by 5 bases, with 9 bases between them. The germline V gene encodes CDR1 LNHNV and CDR2 YYDKDF (reference sequence). CDR3 DNA sequence: TGTGCCACCAGCAGAGATGGTCTAGGAGATACGCAGTATTTT. Its protein product is CATSRDGLGDTQYF. The variable domain in full, with the rest retrieved from reference TRBV15 and TRBJ2-3, is DAMVIQNPRYQVTQFGKPVTLSCSQTLNHNVMYWYQQKSSQAPKLLFHYYDKDFNNEADTPDNFQSRRPNTSFCFLDIRSPGLGDTAMYLCATSRDGLGDTQYFGPGTRLTVL.

This clonotype showed up many times. This chain joins TRBV7-2 and TRBJ2-3; perhaps D is TRBD1 or TRBD2 (5 bases each). Looked up from germline, CDR1 is SGHTA and CDR2 is FQGNSA. The V end was cut by 1 base, the J end by 2 bases, with 16 bases between. This CDR3 spans 17 amino acids. This CDR3 reads CASSLEEARGYTDTQYF. CDR3 bases: TGTGCCAGCAGCTTAGAAGAGGCGAGGGGATACACAGATACGCAGTATTTT.

Ten or more counts support this clonotype. This chain joins TRBV7-2 and TRBJ1-5; D not certain. Germline V lookup: CDR1 SGHTA, CDR2 FQGNSA. This CDR3 has 16 amino acids. Deletions cut 1 base from V and 0 bases from J, with 10 bases between. The CDR3 sequence is CASSLGLAYSNQPQHF. The CDR3, as DNA: TGTGCCAGCAGCTTAGGGTTGGCTTATAGCAATCAGCCCCAGCATTTT.

The CDR3 region is CAHGRVQTQYF. CDR3 coding DNA: TGTGCCCACGGGCGGGTCCAGACCCAGTACTTC. The chain joins TRBV6-6 to TRBJ2-5; D possibly corresponds to TRBD2 (5 bases). The CDR3 spans 11 residues. V dropped 11 bases and J dropped 6 bases, with 13 bases sitting between them. Germline V gene data show CDR1 as MNHNY and CDR2 as SVGAGI (reference sequence).

The V gene is TRBV6-6, the J gene TRBJ2-1; no clear D. The CDR3 loop spans 13 amino acids. Germline V gene lookup returns CDR1 MNHNY and CDR2 SVGAGI (reference sequence). The V end was cut by 2 bases, the J end by 7 bases, with 9 bases between. The CDR3 region has the DNA TGTGCCAGCAGTTACGGTGCTGGGAATGAGCAGTTCTTC. The encoded protein is CASSYGAGNEQFF.